The 16 T cell receptor beta chains reported below all come from one sample, sequenced in a study of blood T cell repertoires in COVID-19. The table came from immunoSEQ multiplex PCR; TCRdb's copy has only in-frame clones and leaves some out. The table includes a few hundred thousand clones, about 86% detected once. Sequencing used peripheral blood. Receptors originate from a woman aged 55-69 years with acute or convalescent COVID-19.

The chain recombines TRBV19 with TRBJ2-2, with 9 nucleotides matching TRBD1. Germline-derived CDR1 and CDR2 are LNHDA and SQIVND (reference sequence). The V gene end was trimmed by 5 bases and the J gene end by 3 bases; junction bases not matched to a gene: 7. The CDR3 length is 16 residues. CDR3 coding DNA: TGTGCCAGTAGTTCATGGACAGGGGCGGACACCGGGGAGCTGTTTTTT. Encoded protein: CASSSWTGADTGELFF.

The chain employs TRBV30 and TRBJ1-1; 7 bases are shared with TRBD1. Germline trimming cut 5 bases from V and 0 bases from J; bases unmatched to any gene: 6. The CDR3 spans 14 residues. Per the germline V gene, CDR1 is GTSNPN and CDR2 is SVGIG (reference sequence). As DNA, the CDR3 is TGTGCCTGGGCTCGACAGGGTATGAACACTGAAGCTTTCTTT. Its protein product is CAWARQGMNTEAFF. The whole variable domain, filled in from reference TRBV30 and TRBJ1-1, reads SQTIHQWPATLVQPVGSPLSLECTVEGTSNPNLYWYRQAAGRGLQLLFYSVGIGQISSEVPQNLSASRPQDRQFILSSKKLLLSDSGFYLCAWARQGMNTEAFFGQGTRLTVV.

This clone was recorded only once. The chain carries TRBV4-1 and TRBJ2-1; no firm D call. Trimming stripped 0 bases from V and 3 bases from J, with 12 bases between. This CDR3 spans 16 amino acids. Germline assignment: CDR1 MGHRA and CDR2 YSYEKL. CDR3 amino acids: CASSQDWSAVYNEQFF. For the CDR3, the DNA is TGCGCCAGCAGCCAAGATTGGAGCGCTGTCTACAATGAGCAGTTCTTC.

The J gene is TRBJ1-2, the V gene TRBV5-1, with 7 bases that match TRBD1. J gave up 4 bases and V 0 bases, and 15 bases lay outside the gene matches. The length of the CDR3 is 18 residues. CDR1 and CDR2 (germline): SGHRS, YFSETQ. The CDR3 reads CASSLALLPQGSLYGYTF. The CDR3 DNA reads as TGCGCCAGCAGCTTGGCACTTTTACCACAGGGGTCGCTCTATGGCTACACCTTC.

The rearrangement joins TRBV7-2 to TRBJ2-5; a possible D gene is TRBD2 (7 bases). The V end lost 4 bases, the J end lost 7 bases, and 16 bases lay between the germline ends. The CDR3 loop spans 14 amino acids. Germline CDR1 reads SGHTA; CDR2 reads FQGNSA. CDR3 sequence: CASSSFGGRGTQYF. CDR3 sequence (DNA): TGTGCCAGCAGCTCTTTCGGGGGGCGCGGGACCCAGTACTTC. Supplemented by reference TRBV7-2 and TRBJ2-5, the full variable domain reads GAGVSQSPSNKVTEKGKDVELRCDPISGHTALYWYRQSLGQGLEFLIYFQGNSAPDKSGLPSDRFSAERTGGSVSTLTIQRTQQEDSAVYLCASSSFGGRGTQYFGPGTRLLVL.

This chain links TRBV30 with TRBJ1-1, with D perhaps TRBD1 (6 bases). V was shortened by 3 bases and J by 5 bases, with 10 bases between the two germline ends. This CDR3 is 12 amino acids long. CDR1 is GTSNPN, CDR2 SVGIG, per germline (reference sequence). The CDR3 bases are TGTGCCTGGAGACAGGGCGGGACTGAAGCTTTCTTT. Protein: CAWRQGGTEAFF. The full variable domain, in which reference TRBV30 and TRBJ1-1 provide the parts outside the CDR3, is SQTIHQWPATLVQPVGSPLSLECTVEGTSNPNLYWYRQAAGRGLQLLFYSVGIGQISSEVPQNLSASRPQDRQFILSSKKLLLSDSGFYLCAWRQGGTEAFFGQGTRLTVV.

The chain couples TRBV6-2 or TRBV6-3 to TRBJ2-2; D possibly corresponds to TRBD1 (6 bases). Trimming took off 6 bases at V and 4 bases at J, with 12 bases between the two ends. Germline V gene data show CDR1 as MNHEY and CDR2 as SVGEGT. CDR3 length equals 14 residues. CDR3 protein: CASSPQGPTGELFF. The CDR3, as DNA: TGTGCCAGCAGCCCACAGGGACCCACCGGGGAGCTGTTTTTT.

This rearrangement joins TRBV19 to TRBJ1-1, with D unresolved. The germline gives CDR1 LNHDA, CDR2 SQIVND (reference sequence). The CDR3 consists of 12 residues. Between the trimmed V and J ends, which lost 4 bases and 4 bases, there was a span of 7 bases. CDR3 in DNA: TGTGCCAGTAGTAGAGGGCCCACTGAAGCTTTCTTT. Translated: CASSRGPTEAFF.

In this sample, this clone turned up a few times. V gene TRBV2 combines with J gene TRBJ1-2; TRBD1 matches at 7 bases. V trimming: 7 bases; J trimming: 1 base; junction bases outside the gene matches: 12. Germline CDR1 and CDR2: SNHLY and FYNNEI. The CDR3 is made up of 16 amino acids. The CDR3 nucleotides are TGTGCCAGCATCCCAAACCGCGACAGGGTTAACTATGGCTACACCTTC. Its protein is CASIPNRDRVNYGYTF.

The chain recombines TRBV3-1 (or the pseudogene TRBV3-2) with TRBJ1-5; D gene unclear. The CDR3 contains 13 residues. Per the germline V gene, CDR1 is LGHDT and CDR2 is YNNKEL (reference sequence). With 2 bases removed from V and 0 bases from J, the gap between germline ends came to 2 bases. The CDR3 loop is CASSQYSNQPQHF. CDR3 coding DNA: TGTGCCAGCAGCCAATATAGCAATCAGCCCCAGCATTTT.

V gene TRBV21-1 combines with J gene TRBJ2-2; TRBD2, the table's D call, was not compared with the DNA. TRBV21-1 is a listed pseudogene. The CDR3 extends over 15 amino acids. CDR3 DNA sequence: TGTGCCAGGCGGACTAGCGGGGGCCGGGCCGGGGAGCTGTTTTTT. Encoded protein: CARRTSGGRAGELFF.

The chain recombines TRBV2 with TRBJ2-2; 7 bases match TRBD1. Trimming removed 2 bases from V and 0 bases from J; junction bases left unmatched: 0. This CDR3 comprises 15 residues. Germline V gene data show CDR1 as SNHLY and CDR2 as FYNNEI. The CDR3 here is CASSEQGANTGELFF. CDR3 bases: TGTGCCAGCAGTGAACAGGGGGCGAACACCGGGGAGCTGTTTTTT.

V gene TRBV6-5 combines with J gene TRBJ1-4; D gene ambiguous. CDR1 is MNHEY and CDR2 is SVGAGI in the germline V gene. The CDR3 length is 16 residues. The V gene lost 0 bases and the J gene lost 7 bases, with 15 bases spanning the gap. This chain's CDR3 is CASSYSPPGTFEKLFF. The CDR3 nucleotides are TGTGCCAGCAGTTACTCGCCCCCAGGAACCTTTGAAAAACTGTTTTTT.

The rearrangement joins TRBV2 to TRBJ2-7, with D uncertain. There are 13 residues in the CDR3. Germline V gene data show CDR1 as SNHLY and CDR2 as FYNNEI. Trimming cost V 5 bases and J 0 bases, with 8 bases left between them. Here the CDR3 DNA reads TGTGCCAGCAGTAGACTGCTCTCCTACGAGCAGTACTTC. Protein: CASSRLLSYEQYF.

The J gene is TRBJ1-6, the V gene TRBV28, with 10 bases identical to TRBD1. J was trimmed by 9 bases and V by 2 bases; bases with no gene match: 1. The V gene's germline CDR1 is MDHEN and CDR2 SYDVKM. This CDR3 has 14 residues. The CDR3 region is CASSLGQGGSPLHF. For the CDR3, the DNA is TGTGCCAGCAGTTTAGGACAGGGGGGTTCACCCCTCCACTTT.

The rearrangement joins TRBV7-3 to TRBJ2-3, with D uncertain. The germline CDR1 and CDR2 sequences are SGHTA and FQGTGA. Trimming removed 5 bases from V and 4 bases from J, with 19 bases in between. The CDR3 has 16 residues. The DNA of the CDR3 is TGTGCCAGCAGCCCCCTTGGTAGTATGAGGCCAGATACGCAGTATTTT. Residues: CASSPLGSMRPDTQYF.